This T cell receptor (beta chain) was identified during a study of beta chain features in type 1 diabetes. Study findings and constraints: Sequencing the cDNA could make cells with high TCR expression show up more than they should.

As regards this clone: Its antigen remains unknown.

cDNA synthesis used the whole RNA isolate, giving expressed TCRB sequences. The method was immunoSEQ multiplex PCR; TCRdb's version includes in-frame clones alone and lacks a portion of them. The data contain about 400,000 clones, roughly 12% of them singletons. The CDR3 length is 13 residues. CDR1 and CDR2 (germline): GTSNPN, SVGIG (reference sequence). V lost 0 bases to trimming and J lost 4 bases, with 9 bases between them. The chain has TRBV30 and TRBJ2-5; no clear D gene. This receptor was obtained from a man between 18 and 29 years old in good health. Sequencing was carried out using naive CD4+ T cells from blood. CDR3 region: CAWSVLSLETQYF. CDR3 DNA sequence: TGTGCCTGGAGTGTACTTTCCTTAGAGACCCAGTACTTC.